These 5 T cell receptor beta chains share one sample of origin, sequenced in a study of cytomegalovirus exposure and HLA in healthy donors. Primers: 60 Vbeta forward and 13 Jbeta reverse. Here immunoSEQ multiplex PCR was the method, and the copy in TCRdb shows in-frame clones only, minus some. Here the sample spans about 120,000 clones, roughly 9.9% being singletons. What was sequenced was PBMCs. All receptors come from a man aged 25-40 years in good health and CMV-seronegative.

The V call is TRBV10-3, the J call TRBJ1-1, with TRBD1 matching 7 bases. The germline V gene has CDR1 ENHRY and CDR2 SYGVKD. The CDR3 is made up of 13 amino acids. V shed 11 bases, J shed 1 base, and the junction held 7 bases outside the gene matches. The DNA of the CDR3 is TGTGCCTCAGGGACAGATTCGAACACTGAAGCTTTCTTT. Translation gives CASGTDSNTEAFF.

The rearrangement uses TRBV5-1 and TRBJ1-1; D might be TRBD1 (6 bases). The V gene's germline CDR1 is SGHRS and CDR2 YFSETQ. The CDR3 extends over 15 amino acids. Trimming removed 1 base at V and 4 bases at J, with 14 bases between. In nucleotides, the CDR3 is TGCGCCAGCAGCTTGAGAAGGGGGTCGAGCACTGAAGCTTTCTTT. Encoded protein: CASSLRRGSSTEAFF.

The CDR3 here is CASSQEEGRWDEQFF. The DNA of the CDR3 is TGCGCCAGCAGCCAAGAGGAGGGGCGGTGGGATGAGCAGTTCTTC. The chain couples TRBV4-3 to TRBJ2-1; D might be TRBD2 (6 bases). This CDR3 spans 15 amino acids. Trimming stripped 0 bases from V and 8 bases from J, with 14 bases between. The V gene's germline CDR1 is LGHNA and CDR2 YSLEER.

This sequence joins TRBV5-6 and TRBJ2-7, with TRBD1 identical over 7 bases. Germline V gene sequence: CDR1 SGHDT, CDR2 YYEEEE. The J segment lost 3 bases and the V segment lost 4 bases, leaving 10 bases of the junction unmatched. This CDR3 is built from 15 residues. CDR3 nucleotides: TGTGCCAGCAGCCCAGGGACAGAAAGTTTCTACGAGCAGTACTTC. This sequence encodes CASSPGTESFYEQYF.

The chain couples TRBV27 to TRBJ2-4; 8 bases agree with TRBD1. This CDR3 spans 14 amino acids. V shed 5 bases, J shed 4 bases, and the junction held 4 bases outside the gene matches. Per the germline V gene, CDR1 is MNHEY and CDR2 is SMNVEV (reference sequence). CDR3 region: CASSAGQAKNIQYF. The CDR3 DNA sequence: TGTGCCAGCAGTGCGGGACAGGCAAAAAACATTCAGTACTTC.